This TCR beta chain was identified in a study of blood T cell repertoires in COVID-19 (dated by TCRdb to 2020 to 2021). About the investigation overall: Samples covering the acute and convalescent phases of COVID-19 were provided by collaborators in the United States, Italy and Spain. The prospective study material was composed of cDNA or gDNA derived from T cells, B-cell-depleted T cells, or PBMCs. Subjects who had been exposed to COVID-19, were actively infected with it, or had recovered from it provided the deeply sampled blood TCRbeta repertoires that made up the dataset. The repertoires were released in a freely available public database intended as a resource for research on the immune response to SARS-CoV-2. Samples came from the ongoing ImmuneRACE study (first 160 participants) plus 1,254 subjects from 6 global collaborators. A de-identified subject ID, COVID-19 status, age in years and sex were almost always included in the sample metadata. HLA class I and class II types, where available, came from metadata supplied by the sample provider rather than from assay-based typing.

Each collaborating institution followed its own protocols to collect whole blood in K2EDTA tubes. For TCRbeta analysis, collaborators shipped samples as frozen whole blood, isolated PBMCs, or DNA extracted from either of those sample types. Results and caveats for the whole study, not just this receptor: How much clinical and demographic metadata was included differed by source and by participant, and the metadata was provided uncurated.

TCRbeta CDR3 regions were amplified from genomic DNA by means of the immunoSEQ Assay, a bias-controlled multiplex PCR. As for the authors' bioinformatics: The number of nucleated cells in each sample was estimated from the amplification of reference gene primers within the assay. To quantify the absolute abundance of each unique TCRbeta CDR3 rearrangement, sequence reads were collapsed and filtered. For each sample, productive Simpson clonality was calculated by taking the square root of Simpson's diversity index across productive rearrangements. The table was pulled from immuneACCESS by TCRdb, which kept in-frame rearrangements only. Such tables lose some clones; where checked, under half of the loss comes from unresolved V genes, and the rest has no known cause. V and J calls and clone size follow that table, whereas D and trimming were derived from the DNA. This sample has some 490,000 clones in its table, and roughly 88% of those were observed once. The top ten hold 3% to 3.5% of the sample.

The germline V gene encodes CDR1 SGHTA and CDR2 FQGTGA. Germline trimming: 0 bases from V, 0 bases from J; junction bases outside gene matches: 2. The CDR3, from cysteine to phenylalanine, totals 16 residues. Kept here is only the CDR3 DNA, which spans 48 bases and is read in frame from base 1. Remarks on this clone: The antigen it binds to is not known. No much larger clonotype is one base removed from it; base qualities were not supplied.

Sequencing was carried out using peripheral blood. The source of this sequence is a human donor in a cohort sampled during active COVID-19. This sequence uses TRBV7-3 and TRBJ2-1, and 7 junction bases match TRBD2. The CDR3 here reads CASSLTGGISYNEQFF. The DNA is as follows: TGTGCCAGCAGCTTAACCGGGGGGATCTCCTACAATGAGCAGTTCTTC. The reference TRBV7-3 and TRBJ2-1 proteins fill in what lies around the CDR3, so the full variable domain reads GAGVSQTPSNKVTEKGKYVELRCDPISGHTALYWYRQSLGQGPEFLIYFQGTGAADDSGLPNDRFFAVRPEGSVSTLKIQRTERGDSAVYLCASSLTGGISYNEQFFGPGTRLTVL.